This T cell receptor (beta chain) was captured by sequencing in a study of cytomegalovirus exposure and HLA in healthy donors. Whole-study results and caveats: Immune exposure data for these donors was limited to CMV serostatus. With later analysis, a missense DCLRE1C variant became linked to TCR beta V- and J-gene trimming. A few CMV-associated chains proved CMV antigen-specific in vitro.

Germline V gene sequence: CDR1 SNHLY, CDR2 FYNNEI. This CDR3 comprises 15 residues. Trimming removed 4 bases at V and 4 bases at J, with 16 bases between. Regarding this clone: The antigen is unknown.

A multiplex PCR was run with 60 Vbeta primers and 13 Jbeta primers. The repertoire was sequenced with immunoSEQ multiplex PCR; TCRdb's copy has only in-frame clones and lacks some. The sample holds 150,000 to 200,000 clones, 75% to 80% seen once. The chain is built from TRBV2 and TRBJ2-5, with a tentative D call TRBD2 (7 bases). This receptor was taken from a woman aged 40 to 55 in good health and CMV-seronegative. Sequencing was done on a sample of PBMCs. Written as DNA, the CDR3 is TGTGCCAGCAGTGGGCGGGGGCATACTCGAGAGACCCAGTACTTC. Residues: CASSGRGHTRETQYF.